Listed here are 13 T cell receptor beta chains from one sample, sequenced in a study of PD-1 blockade in mismatch repair-deficient tumors. Sequencing used immunoSEQ multiplex PCR; TCRdb keeps in-frame clones, though not all of them. This table has approximately 51,000 clones, about 84% appearing once. Material: peripheral blood, obtained approximately 18 weeks after starting pembrolizumab. The source is an adult with mismatch repair-deficient cancer.

V and J are TRBV15 and TRBJ1-1, with TRBD1 as a possible D gene (6 bases). Germline-derived CDR1 and CDR2 are LNHNV and YYDKDF (reference sequence). Trimming cost V 0 bases and J 8 bases, with 10 bases left between them. This CDR3 is 13 amino acids long. The CDR3 here is CATSRDVRGEAFF. CDR3 bases: TGTGCCACCAGCAGAGATGTGAGGGGGGAAGCTTTCTTT. The variable domain in full, completed from reference TRBV15 and TRBJ1-1, reads DAMVIQNPRYQVTQFGKPVTLSCSQTLNHNVMYWYQQKSSQAPKLLFHYYDKDFNNEADTPDNFQSRRPNTSFCFLDIRSPGLGDTAMYLCATSRDVRGEAFFGQGTRLTVV.

The gene calls are TRBV5-4 and TRBJ2-3, with D tentatively TRBD2 (6 bases). Germline lookup yields CDR1 SGHNT and CDR2 YYREEE (reference sequence). V gave up 5 bases and J gave up 2 bases, with 15 bases separating them. The CDR3 covers 15 residues. This CDR3 reads CASSVTGLPTDTQYF. The DNA for the CDR3 is TGTGCCAGCAGTGTAACGGGACTCCCCACAGATACGCAGTATTTT.

The chain has TRBV7-9 and TRBJ2-7; tentatively, D is TRBD1 (5 bases). Germline CDR1 and CDR2: SEHNR and FQNEAQ (reference sequence). V lost 4 bases to trimming and J lost 5 bases, with 15 bases between them. The CDR3 length is 14 residues. The CDR3 DNA reads as TGTGCCAGCAGCTCCCAGTTGACAGCTCACGAGCAGTACTTC. It is translated as CASSSQLTAHEQYF.

This clone occurred a few times. V usage is TRBV2 and J usage is TRBJ1-5; the match to TRBD1 covers 7 bases. The CDR3 runs 13 residues. Per germline, CDR1 SNHLY and CDR2 FYNNEI. J gave up 7 bases and V 7 bases, and 7 bases lay outside the gene matches. The DNA of the CDR3 is TGTGCCAGCACCCAGGGGGAGAGGCAGCCCCAGCATTTT. Protein product: CASTQGERQPQHF.

This chain uses TRBV2 with TRBJ2-3; D not certain. Trimming shortened V by 1 base and J by 7 bases, and 0 bases separated the two germline ends. The CDR3 has 10 residues. The germline V gene has CDR1 SNHLY and CDR2 FYNNEI. CDR3 sequence reads: CASSEDTQYF. The CDR3 nucleotides read TGTGCCAGCAGTGAAGATACGCAGTATTTT.

This clone was recorded a few times. The V and J genes are TRBV5-6 and TRBJ2-3, with D possibly being TRBD1 or TRBD2 (5 bases each). Between the trimmed V and J ends, which lost 4 bases and 9 bases, there was a span of 18 bases. Germline V lookup: CDR1 SGHDT, CDR2 YYEEEE. The CDR3 totals 14 residues. CDR3: CASSPSRVSETQYF. The DNA for the CDR3 is TGTGCCAGCAGCCCTAGCAGGGTGTCCGAAACGCAGTATTTT.

The chain carries TRBV2 and TRBJ2-7; D possibly matches TRBD1 or TRBD2 (5 bases each). From germline, CDR1 is SNHLY and CDR2 FYNNEI. CDR3 length equals 15 residues. V was pared by 3 bases and J by 0 bases, with 12 bases between. This CDR3 is CASSDGAVYSYEQYF. CDR3 nucleotide sequence: TGTGCCAGCAGTGACGGGGCCGTCTACTCCTACGAGCAGTACTTC. The variable domain in full, with the rest retrieved from reference TRBV2 and TRBJ2-7, is EPEVTQTPSHQVTQMGQEVILRCVPISNHLYFYWYRQILGQKVEFLVSFYNNEISEKSEIFDDQFSVERPDGSNFTLKIRSTKLEDSAMYFCASSDGAVYSYEQYFGPGTRLTVT.

This sequence joins TRBV9 and TRBJ2-7; 11 bases are shared with TRBD2. CDR3 length: 16 amino acids. V lost 2 bases to trimming and J lost 6 bases; unmatched junction nucleotides: 10. CDR1 is SGDLS and CDR2 is YYNGEE in the germline V gene. CDR3 loop: CASSVELAGVFAEQYF. CDR3 nucleotides: TGTGCCAGCAGCGTCGAACTAGCGGGAGTATTCGCCGAGCAGTACTTC.

This chain joins TRBV12-5 and TRBJ2-6, with D perhaps matching TRBD1 (5 bases). Germline V gene sequence: CDR1 LGHNT, CDR2 FRNRAP. V gave up 5 bases and J gave up 5 bases, with 22 bases separating them. This CDR3 spans 18 amino acids. The DNA for the CDR3 is TGTGCTAGTGGTGAATTCCCTGCAGGACAAAGTCGGGCCAACGTCCTGACTTTC. Protein product: CASGEFPAGQSRANVLTF.

This clone was picked up one time. The rearrangement links TRBV7-9 to TRBJ2-3; D uncertain. The CDR3 spans 13 residues. The V end was cut by 4 bases, the J end by 6 bases, with 11 bases between. CDR1 is SEHNR and CDR2 is FQNEAQ in the germline V gene (reference sequence). DNA for the CDR3: TGTGCCAGCAGCTCTACCCCCGTCGATACGCAGTATTTT. Translated, it gives CASSSTPVDTQYF.

V and J are TRBV27 and TRBJ1-1, with TRBD1 identical over 8 bases. J gave up 7 bases and V 0 bases, and 1 base lay outside the gene matches. CDR3 length: 13 residues. Germline values: CDR1 MNHEY, CDR2 SMNVEV (reference sequence). The CDR3 reads CASSLSTGVEAFF. As DNA, the CDR3 is TGTGCCAGCAGTTTATCGACAGGGGTTGAAGCTTTCTTT.

The chain's CDR3 is CASSEFWSGENTEAFF. The DNA of the CDR3 is TGTGCCAGCAGTGAGTTTTGGTCTGGCGAGAACACTGAAGCTTTCTTT. J is TRBJ1-1 and V is TRBV2; D not resolved. The CDR3 is made up of 16 amino acids. Per germline, CDR1 SNHLY and CDR2 FYNNEI. Trimming stripped 3 bases from V and 1 base from J, with 15 bases between.

This chain links TRBV7-3 with TRBJ1-1; TRBD1 matches at 9 bases. Germline CDR1 reads SGHTA; CDR2 reads FQGTGA. Losses at the gene ends were 4 bases for V and 11 bases for J; bases not matched to a gene: 5. The length of the CDR3 is 12 residues. CDR3 region: CASSSGTGRAFF. DNA of the CDR3: TGTGCCAGCAGCTCCGGGACAGGGCGGGCTTTCTTT.